This T cell receptor (beta chain) was obtained from a study of control samples from healthy donors and cancer patients. Clones were sequenced by immunoSEQ multiplex PCR, and TCRdb holds only the in-frame ones, with some missing. The table lists 110,000 to 150,000 clones, more than 85% of them singletons, with around 10% in the top ten. Germline CDR1 SQVTM, CDR2 ANQGSEA. This CDR3 spans 14 amino acids. V was trimmed by 4 bases and J by 1 base, leaving 13 bases between them. Sequencing used blood. The chain carries TRBV29-1 and TRBJ1-1; no clear D. The clonotype originates from a woman aged 25 to 39 in good health. CDR3: CSVVVWHGNTEAFF. Here the CDR3 DNA reads TGCAGCGTTGTCGTGTGGCACGGGAACACTGAAGCTTTCTTT. Full variable domain (missing parts from reference TRBV29-1 and TRBJ1-1): SAVISQKPSRDICQRGTSLTIQCQVDSQVTMMFWYRQQPGQSLTLIATANQGSEATYESGFVIDKFPISRPNLTFSTLTVSNMSPEDSSIYLCSVVVWHGNTEAFFGQGTRLTVV.